The 24 T cell receptor beta chains reported below all come from one sample, sequenced in a study of tumor and adjacent non-tumor tissue in lung cancer. The template was RNA from unsorted bulk tissue. More than 3 cm separated this lung sample from the edge of the tumor. A modified ARM-PCR protocol with three rounds of nested PCR amplified TCRbeta. MiXCR, run by TCRdb on the multiplex PCR reads, gives a single entry per CDR3 protein. The repertoire holds 60,000 to 100,000 distinct CDR3 sequences, approximately 82% seen once, with about two fifths in the top ten. Source material: distant non-tumor lung tissue. The receptors derive from a man aged 70 or older with non-small cell lung cancer.

As for this clonotype: A read error may produce the germline difference seen at one junction end. The chain employs TRBV4-3 and TRBJ2-3; 10 bases align to TRBD2. The CDR3 runs 17 residues. Germline CDR1 and CDR2: LGHNA and YSLEER. In nucleotides, the CDR3 is TGCGTCAGCAGCCAAGATGGGTCTAGCGGGAGAACAGATACGCACTATTTT. This translates into CVSSQDGSSGRTDTHYF.

On this clonotype itself: At one of its ends the junction is not consistent with the germline gene, which may arise from a read error. This chain links TRBV5-6 with TRBJ2-7, with D perhaps TRBD2 (5 bases). The CDR3 length is 16 residues. Looked up from germline, CDR1 is SGHDT and CDR2 is YYEEEE. CDR3 DNA sequence: TGTGTCAGCAGCTCCGTTGTCCGGGAAAGGACCTACGATCAGTACTTC. Amino acids: CVSSSVVRERTYDQYF.

This chain connects TRBV20-1 to TRBJ2-5; D perhaps matches TRBD2 (6 bases). Trimming pared 3 bases from V and 5 bases from J, leaving 13 bases between. This CDR3 comprises 13 residues. The germline CDR1 and CDR2 sequences are DFQATT and SNEGSKA (reference sequence). The CDR3 DNA reads as TGCAGTGCTAGGGGCGGGGAGTGGGAGACCCAGTACTTC. Residues: CSARGGEWETQYF.

The chain employs TRBV5-6 and TRBJ2-4, with TRBD2 as a possible D gene (5 bases). CDR3 length: 17 residues. V was pared by 4 bases and J by 6 bases, with 23 bases between. The germline gives CDR1 SGHDT, CDR2 YYEEEE. CDR3 protein: CASSTTGIGVVGNIQYF. The CDR3, as DNA: TGTGCCAGCAGCACTACCGGGATAGGAGTCGTTGGAAACATTCAGTACTTC.

Comments on this clonotype: The conserved phenylalanine or tryptophan is not found at the CDR3 terminus, so this likely reflects a read error. The V gene is TRBV11-2, the J gene TRBJ2-1; 7 bases are a match to TRBD2. This CDR3 is 14 amino acids long. CDR1 is SGHAT, CDR2 FQNNGV, per germline. The CDR3 DNA is TGTGCCAGCAGCTTACAGGGACTAACCAATGTGCAGTTCATC. Translation: CASSLQGLTNVQFI.

The CDR3 DNA sequence: TGCGCCAGCAAATTCGGACTGTCAGATTCACCCCTCCACTTT. It codes for CASKFGLSDSPLHF. The genes are TRBV5-1 and TRBJ1-6; D remains ambiguous. The CDR3 runs to 14 residues. Germline V gene sequence: CDR1 SGHRS, CDR2 YFSETQ. Trimming shortened V by 6 bases and J by 8 bases, and 15 bases separated the two germline ends.

A note on this clonotype: The CDR3 carries no conserved terminal phenylalanine or tryptophan, so it likely arises from a read error. V usage is TRBV28 and J usage is TRBJ2-1, with 10 bases that match TRBD2. CDR1 MDHEN and CDR2 SYDVKM come from the germline V gene. The CDR3 runs 15 residues. CDR3 DNA: TGTACCAGTAGTGAAACTAGCGGGGACTACAATGAGCAGTTCCTC. It is translated as CTSSETSGDYNEQFL.

Remarks on this clonotype: Mismatch with germline at one junction end may stem from a read error. The V and J genes are TRBV6-6 and TRBJ2-1, with unresolved D. Germline V gene lookup returns CDR1 MNHNY and CDR2 SVGAGI (reference sequence). The CDR3 covers 15 residues. This chain's CDR3 is CARSYWKISYNEQFF. The CDR3 bases are TGTGCCAGGAGTTACTGGAAGATCTCCTACAATGAGCAGTTCTTC.

About this clonotype: This clone may be a read error of a much larger clone one base away. The chain is built from TRBV13 and TRBJ2-1; 7 bases agree with TRBD1. The CDR3 runs to 15 residues. The germline V gene has CDR1 PRHDT and CDR2 FYEKMQ (reference sequence). Here the CDR3 reads CASSLTSTGFNEQLF. In DNA form, the CDR3 reads TGTGCCAGCAGCTTAACCTCGACAGGGTTCAATGAGCAGTTATTC.

CDR3 residues: CASTPGPQEGQPQYF. As DNA, the CDR3 is TGTGCCAGCACCCCGGGACCCCAAGAGGGTCAGCCCCAGTATTTT. The chain combines TRBV6-2 or TRBV6-3 with TRBJ1-5; D is perhaps TRBD1 or TRBD2 (5 bases each). The DNA end lines up better with TRBJ2-3; the J call may be wrong. Germline CDR1 is MNHEY and CDR2 is SVGEGT. This CDR3 is built from 15 residues.

A word on this clonotype: Since the CDR3 does not end with the conserved phenylalanine or tryptophan, this likely comes from a read error. No DNA is shown, since the ends of the CDR3 on it are uncertain; the CDR3 is the one TCRdb lists. This chain joins TRBV29-1 and TRBJ1-1; TRBD1, as called in the table, went unchecked against the DNA. The CDR3 comprises 13 residues, both ends counted. The V gene's germline CDR1 is SQVTM and CDR2 ANQGSEA. CDR3 sequence reads: CSVGGEGYTEAFL.

In regard to this clonotype: The conserved final phenylalanine or tryptophan is absent from the CDR3, which likely points to a read error. It is unclear where the CDR3 begins or ends on the DNA, so no DNA is shown, and the CDR3 is as TCRdb lists it. This chain connects TRBV12-3 or TRBV12-4 to TRBJ2-5; the table's TRBD2 call for D was not verified on the DNA. The CDR3 contains 15 residues when both ends are counted. The CDR3 here is CASSRLAGVVETQYS.

DNA of the CDR3: TGCGCCAGCAGTGAATTGAGCGGGAGATGGGACATGTACTTC. Protein sequence: CASSELSGRWDMYF. The chain employs TRBV10-2 and TRBJ2-7, with 8 positions matching TRBD2. Germline lookup yields CDR1 WSHSY and CDR2 SAAADI. This CDR3 has 14 residues. Trimming removed 3 bases from V and 12 bases from J; junction bases left unmatched: 13.

As for this clonotype: One junction end does not reproduce the germline sequence, and a read error may be involved. The V gene is TRBV20-1, the J gene TRBJ2-4; D uncertain. Germline assignment: CDR1 DFQATT and CDR2 SNEGSKA (reference sequence). This CDR3 has 13 residues. CDR3 protein: CSARVLVKNIHYF. Here the CDR3 DNA reads TGCAGTGCTAGAGTTCTAGTCAAAAACATTCACTACTTC.

About this clonotype: The junction and the germline gene differ at one end; a read error may be behind it. The chain combines TRBV11-2 with TRBJ1-6, with a tentative D call TRBD1 (5 bases). Germline V CDR1 and CDR2: SGHAT, FQNNGV. The CDR3 has 18 amino acids. CDR3 in amino acids: CASNARAGGSSYNSPLYF. CDR3 DNA: TGTGCCAGCAACGCCAGGGCCGGGGGTTCGTCCTATAATTCACCCCTCTACTTT.

Comment on this clonotype: This may arise from a read error, as a much more abundant clone is one base away. The genes are TRBV4-2 and TRBJ1-1; D gene unclear. This CDR3 spans 15 amino acids. V shed 1 base and J shed 2 bases, with 11 bases lying between them. Germline CDR1 reads LGHNA; CDR2 reads YNFKEQ. CDR3 DNA sequence: TGTGCCAGCAGCCAAGTCGGGGTTGGCAACACTGAAGCTTTCTTT. Protein: CASSQVGVGNTEAFF.

This clonotype was seen more than once but under ten times. At one of its ends the junction is not consistent with the germline gene, which may arise from a read error. The chain has TRBV11-3 and TRBJ2-7; 7 nucleotides align to TRBD2. The CDR3 contains 13 residues. Germline-derived CDR1 and CDR2 are SGHNT and YENEEA. For the CDR3, the DNA is TGTGCCAGCGGAATGGCGGGAGTGGACGAGCAATACTTC. Translation: CASGMAGVDEQYF.

Turning to this clonotype: A read error is likely, as this CDR3 ends without the conserved phenylalanine or tryptophan. V usage is TRBV6-5 and J usage is TRBJ1-4; D unclear. The CDR3 contains 16 residues. CDR1 MNHEY and CDR2 SVGAGI come from the germline V gene. CDR3 nucleotide sequence: TGTGACAGCAGTTACTCGTCTGCGACCGGAGGGGAAAAACTGTTTATT. Its translation is CDSSYSSATGGEKLFI.

About this clonotype: A read error may account for a junction end that differs from germline. V and J are TRBV5-8 and TRBJ2-3; D call uncertain. The germline CDR1 and CDR2 sequences are SGHTS and YDEGEE. The CDR3 runs to 15 residues. The CDR3 region is CASSLGVGSTDTHYF. The CDR3, as DNA: TGTGCCAGCAGCTTGGGTGTGGGAAGCACAGATACGCACTATTTT. The full variable domain, in which reference TRBV5-8 and TRBJ2-3 provide the parts outside the CDR3, is EAGVTQSPTHLIKTRGQQATLRCSPISGHTSVYWYQQALGLGLQFLLWYDEGEERNRGNFPPRFSGRQFPNYSSELNVNALELEDSALYLCASSLGVGSTDTHYFGPGTRLTVL.

This chain links TRBV12-3 or TRBV12-4 with TRBJ2-7; the match to TRBD2 covers 10 bases. The CDR3 sequence is 15 residues long. V lost 6 bases and J lost 4; bases outside the gene matches: 9. The CDR3 DNA reads TGTGCCAGCAGCCCGACTAGCGGGCGAACATACGAGCAGTACTTC. It is translated as CASSPTSGRTYEQYF.

The chain combines TRBV6-2 or TRBV6-3 with TRBJ1-2, with 7 bases matching TRBD1. The CDR3 extends over 13 amino acids. Germline V gene lookup returns CDR1 MNHEY and CDR2 SVGEGT. J was trimmed by 5 bases and V by 6 bases; bases with no gene match: 6. As DNA, the CDR3 is TGTGCCAGCAGCCAGGGACAGTATTATGGCTACACCTTC. Residues: CASSQGQYYGYTF.

A word on this clonotype: This clone may be a read error of a much larger clone one base away. The rearrangement joins TRBV18 to TRBJ1-4, with D unresolved. Germline V gene sequence: CDR1 KGHSH, CDR2 LQKENI. The V gene lost 6 bases and the J gene lost 5 bases, with 22 bases spanning the gap. This CDR3 has 17 residues. This chain's CDR3 is CASSPSPCGVSNEKLFF. In DNA, the CDR3 is TGTGCCAGCTCCCCCTCGCCCTGTGGCGTTTCAAATGAAAAACTGTTTTTT.

As to this clonotype: Just one base apart from a much larger clone, this may be a read error. The genes are TRBV5-6 and TRBJ2-5; D is undetermined. There are 13 residues in the CDR3. Germline CDR1 and CDR2: SGHDT and YYEEEE. The CDR3 coding sequence is TGTACCAGCAGCCCCAATGCGCGCGAGACCCAGTACTTC. Its translation is CTSSPNARETQYF. Filled out from reference TRBV5-6 and TRBJ2-5, the complete variable domain reads DAGVTQSPTHLIKTRGQQVTLRCSPKSGHDTVSWYQQALGQGPQFIFQYYEEEERQRGNFPDRFSGHQFPNYSSELNVNALLLGDSALYLCTSSPNARETQYFGPGTRLLVL.

Details on this clonotype: This CDR3 fails to terminate in the conserved phenylalanine or tryptophan, so it likely reflects a read error. The CDR3 region is CASSQGTLPYEQYL. In DNA, the CDR3 is TGTGCCAGCAGTCAGGGCACTCTTCCCTACGAGCAGTACCTC. The chain couples TRBV28 to TRBJ2-7; a weak D match, TRBD1 (5 bases). This CDR3 is built from 14 residues. Germline values: CDR1 MDHEN, CDR2 SYDVKM. V gave up 5 bases and J gave up 2 bases, with 13 bases separating them.